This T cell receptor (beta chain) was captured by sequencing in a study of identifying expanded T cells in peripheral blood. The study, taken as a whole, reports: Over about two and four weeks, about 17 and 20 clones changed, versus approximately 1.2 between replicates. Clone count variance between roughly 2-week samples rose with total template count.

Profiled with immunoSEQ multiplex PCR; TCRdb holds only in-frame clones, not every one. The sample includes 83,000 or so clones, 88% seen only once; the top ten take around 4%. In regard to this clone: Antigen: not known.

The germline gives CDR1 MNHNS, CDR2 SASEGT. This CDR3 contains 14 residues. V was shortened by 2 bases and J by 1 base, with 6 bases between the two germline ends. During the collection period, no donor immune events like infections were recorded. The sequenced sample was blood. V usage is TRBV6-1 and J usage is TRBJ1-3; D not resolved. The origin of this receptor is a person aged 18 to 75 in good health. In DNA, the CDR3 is TGTGCCAGCAGTGAACTTCCATCTGGAAACACCATATATTTT. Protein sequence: CASSELPSGNTIYF.